The 29 T cell receptor beta chains below were found in one sample sequenced in a study of molecular identifiers for immune sequencing clone quantification (dated by TCRdb to the late 2010s). Receptors were amplified or captured by PCR. Sequencing used an Illumina HiSeq 4000. TCRdb handled the public reads itself, with Q25 trimming in fastp and clone calling in MiXCR, and kept productive beta chains. Each CDR3 protein gets just one entry, which takes the most common genes and DNA from the rows behind it. The sample data list approximately 670,000 distinct CDR3 sequences, and roughly 21% of these were observed just once. The ten largest clones capture around 0.86% of the sample. Sample: naive CD8+ T cells from blood, with Jurkat cell RNA spiked in. Read against the paper, the sample's cell subset or site label means: FACS-sorted CD8+CD4-CCR7+CD45RA+ naive T cells. Every receptor here comes from a human donor in good health. Some libraries in this study had Jurkat cell RNA spiked in.

The chain couples TRBV15 to TRBJ2-1, with TRBD1 matching over 12 bases. There are 15 residues in the CDR3. Germline CDR1 reads LNHNV; CDR2 reads YYDKDF (reference sequence). Trimming at V came to 2 bases and at J to 10 bases, leaving 6 bases not matched to a gene. The CDR3 nucleotides read TGTGCCACCAGCAGACCGGGACAGGGGGCAGGCGAGCAGTTCTTC. It translates to CATSRPGQGAGEQFF. The full variable domain, in which reference TRBV15 and TRBJ2-1 provide the parts outside the CDR3, is DAMVIQNPRYQVTQFGKPVTLSCSQTLNHNVMYWYQQKSSQAPKLLFHYYDKDFNNEADTPDNFQSRRPNTSFCFLDIRSPGLGDTAMYLCATSRPGQGAGEQFFGPGTRLTVL.

The genes are TRBV20-1 and TRBJ1-1; 7 bases line up with TRBD1. Germline CDR1 reads DFQATT; CDR2 reads SNEGSKA (reference sequence). Trimming at V came to 6 bases and at J to 2 bases, leaving 6 bases not matched to a gene. This CDR3 spans 13 amino acids. This CDR3 is CSARTGENTEAFF. DNA of the CDR3: TGCAGTGCGCGGACAGGAGAAAACACTGAAGCTTTCTTT.

V gene TRBV19 combines with J gene TRBJ2-5, with 9 nucleotides matching TRBD2. Germline V gives CDR1 LNHDA, CDR2 SQIVND (reference sequence). The CDR3 extends over 19 amino acids. V lost 7 bases to trimming and J lost 2 bases; unmatched junction nucleotides: 20. The CDR3 DNA reads as TGTGCCAGTAATTCCGGGACAGAAAAGACTAGCGGAGCACAAGAGACCCAGTACTTC. This gives the protein CASNSGTEKTSGAQETQYF.

The V call is TRBV6-5, the J call TRBJ1-6; D ambiguous. Germline CDR1 MNHEY, CDR2 SVGAGI. The CDR3 runs 13 residues. V was trimmed by 2 bases and J by 7 bases, leaving 6 bases between them. The CDR3 region is CASSYAPNSPLHF. As DNA, the CDR3 is TGTGCCAGCAGTTACGCGCCCAATTCACCCCTCCACTTT.

There are many counts of this clonotype. The chain has TRBV20-1 and TRBJ2-3; D is perhaps TRBD1 (7 bases). The CDR3 runs to 18 residues. V gave up 3 bases and J gave up 3 bases, with 25 bases separating them. Germline V gene sequence: CDR1 DFQATT, CDR2 SNEGSKA (reference sequence). CDR3 coding DNA: TGCAGTGCTAGCGGAGGGGGCTGGGGGACAGAGAAGACAGATACGCAGTATTTT. This translates into CSASGGGWGTEKTDTQYF.

Details on this clonotype: With a much larger clone just one base away, this may be a read error. This chain joins TRBV19 and TRBJ1-4; D gene uncertain. Germline loops: CDR1 LNHDA, CDR2 SQIVND (reference sequence). V dropped 11 bases and J dropped 2 bases, with 15 bases sitting between them. The CDR3 loop spans 14 amino acids. In DNA, the CDR3 is TGTGCCGCTGCGAATTTTGCGACTAATGAAAAACTGTTTTTT. Amino acid sequence: CAAANFATNEKLFF.

The sample holds many counts of this clonotype. The chain links TRBV4-3 to TRBJ2-5; D is undetermined. Germline V CDR1 and CDR2: LGHNA, YSLEER. The CDR3 extends over 15 amino acids. V was trimmed by 0 bases and J by 4 bases, leaving 12 bases between them. The CDR3 spells CASSQDLADRETQYF. As DNA, the CDR3 is TGCGCCAGCAGCCAAGATCTGGCCGATCGAGAGACCCAGTACTTC.

Turning to this clonotype: A clone one base away is much larger, so this may be a read error. The CDR3 loop reads CATSDLIQGTQYF. The CDR3 coding sequence is TGTGCCACCAGTGATTTGATCCAGGGTACGCAGTATTTT. This chain connects TRBV24-1 to TRBJ2-3, with a weak D call TRBD1 (5 bases). This CDR3 is 13 amino acids long. V was cut by 0 bases and J by 8 bases, with 8 bases left in between. Germline CDR1 is KGHDR and CDR2 is SFDVKD.

About this clonotype itself: This could be a read error, since a much larger clone is one nucleotide away. The V and J genes are TRBV4-1 and TRBJ1-6, with D tentatively TRBD1 (5 bases). V gave up 3 bases and J gave up 0 bases, with 15 bases separating them. The CDR3 loop spans 18 amino acids. Per the germline V gene, CDR1 is MGHRA and CDR2 is YSYEKL. This CDR3 is CASSQTPGPSSYNSPLHF. The CDR3 coding sequence is TGCGCCAGCAGCCAGACCCCGGGGCCTAGCTCCTATAATTCACCCCTCCACTTT.

This clonotype was observed at least ten times. The CDR3: CASVPWTGATNEQFF. The CDR3 bases are TGTGCCAGCGTTCCCTGGACAGGGGCGACGAATGAGCAGTTCTTC. V and J are TRBV2 and TRBJ2-1; 9 nucleotides agree with TRBD1. Germline CDR1 SNHLY, CDR2 FYNNEI. The CDR3 length is 15 residues. The junction had 12 bases not matched to a gene; V was cut back by 8 bases and J by 7 bases.

This clonotype was observed at least ten times. The genes are TRBV25-1 and TRBJ2-3, with 10 bases aligning to TRBD1. Losses at the gene ends were 7 bases for V and 3 bases for J; bases not matched to a gene: 7. The CDR3 is 15 residues long. The germline CDR1 and CDR2 sequences are MGHDK and SYGVNS. The CDR3 coding sequence is TGTGCCAGCACGGACAGGGGGTTTAAGACAGATACGCAGTATTTT. Translation: CASTDRGFKTDTQYF.

At least ten counts were recorded for this clonotype. The chain joins TRBV28 to TRBJ2-7; D remains ambiguous. V was pared by 3 bases and J by 6 bases, with 6 bases between. The CDR3 extends over 11 amino acids. CDR1 is MDHEN and CDR2 is SYDVKM in the germline V gene. CDR3 nucleotides: TGTGCCAGCAGTTTTGTAAGCGAGCAGTACTTC. Translating gives CASSFVSEQYF.

This clonotype was seen ten or more times. The chain uses TRBV7-9 and TRBJ1-1, with 8 bases identical to TRBD1. Germline-derived CDR1 and CDR2 are SEHNR and FQNEAQ (reference sequence). J lost 5 bases, V lost 5 bases, and 7 bases had no gene match. The CDR3 is 14 residues long. CDR3 sequence: CASSTQGDGTEAFF. CDR3 bases: TGTGCCAGCAGCACACAGGGGGATGGTACTGAAGCTTTCTTT.

The rearrangement links TRBV20-1 to TRBJ1-3, with 8 positions matching TRBD1. CDR3 length: 17 residues. Germline V lookup: CDR1 DFQATT, CDR2 SNEGSKA (reference sequence). The V gene end was trimmed by 1 base and the J gene end by 0 bases; junction bases not matched to a gene: 8. For the CDR3, the DNA is TGCAGTGCTAGAGTCCTACGGACAGGGCGCTCTGGAAACACCATATATTTT. Translation: CSARVLRTGRSGNTIYF.

This clonotype was recorded many times. The rearrangement joins TRBV27 to TRBJ2-7, with D possibly being TRBD1 (6 bases). This CDR3 is 15 amino acids long. Per germline, CDR1 MNHEY and CDR2 SMNVEV (reference sequence). V lost 0 bases, J lost 3 bases, and 12 bases lay in between. The CDR3 is CASSLSGHQFYEQYF. DNA for the CDR3: TGTGCCAGCAGTTTATCGGGACATCAATTCTACGAGCAGTACTTC.

At least ten counts were recorded for this clonotype. J is TRBJ2-7 and V is TRBV6-2 or TRBV6-3; maybe TRBD1 (6 bases). CDR1 and CDR2 (germline): MNHEY, SVGEGT. The CDR3 covers 13 residues. With 6 bases removed from V and 3 bases from J, the gap between germline ends came to 12 bases. The CDR3 protein is CASRQGAYYEQYF. Here the CDR3 DNA reads TGTGCCAGCAGACAGGGAGCCTACTACGAGCAGTACTTC.

At least ten counts were recorded for this clonotype. The chain carries TRBV2 and TRBJ2-7; D is uncertain. CDR1 and CDR2 from the germline V gene are SNHLY and FYNNEI. This CDR3 region has 14 residues. The germline V and J ends were trimmed by 6 bases and 2 bases, with 14 bases remaining between them. CDR3 protein: CASSRLLSAYEQYF. The CDR3 region has the DNA TGTGCCAGCAGCCGTCTCTTGTCGGCCTACGAGCAGTACTTC.

The J gene is TRBJ2-2, the V gene TRBV10-2; TRBD1 or TRBD2 may be the D gene (5 bases each). The V and J ends lost 0 bases and 4 bases respectively, with 12 bases between them. The germline CDR1 and CDR2 sequences are WSHSY and SAAADI. This CDR3 comprises 16 residues. As DNA, the CDR3 is TGCGCCAGCAGTGAGTCATTGTTGGGGGTCACCGGGGAGCTGTTTTTT. Its translation: CASSESLLGVTGELFF.

This clonotype was recorded at least ten times. The J gene is TRBJ2-1, the V gene TRBV7-8; D is ambiguous. The germline V gene has CDR1 SGHVS and CDR2 FQNEAQ. V gave up 0 bases and J gave up 5 bases, with 5 bases separating them. This CDR3 has 13 residues. In nucleotides, the CDR3 is TGTGCCAGCAGCTTAGCCAGCCACAATGAGCAGTTCTTC. It encodes CASSLASHNEQFF.

This clonotype was recorded once. At one of its ends the junction is not consistent with the germline gene, which may arise from a read error. The rearrangement uses TRBV7-9 and TRBJ2-3; a possible D gene is TRBD1 (5 bases). The CDR3 sequence is 13 residues long. The germline V gene has CDR1 SEHNR and CDR2 FQNEAQ (reference sequence). CDR3 loop: CASQGSSTDTRYF. The CDR3 bases are TGTGCCAGCCAGGGCTCAAGCACAGACACGCGGTATTTT. Combining the CDR3 with reference TRBV7-9 and TRBJ2-3 gives the whole variable domain DTGVSQNPRHKITKRGQNVTFRCDPISEHNRLYWYRQTLGQGPEFLTYFQNEAQLEKSRLLSDRFSAERPKGSFSTLEIQRTEQGDSAMYLCASQGSSTDTRYFGPGTRLTVL.

As concerns this clonotype: A much larger clone differs from this one at a single base, so this may be a read error. The rearrangement joins TRBV20-1 to TRBJ1-1, with D perhaps TRBD1 (6 bases). The germline gives CDR1 DFQATT, CDR2 SNEGSKA (reference sequence). Trimming shortened V by 0 bases and J by 4 bases, and 18 bases separated the two germline ends. This CDR3 region has 16 residues. The CDR3 loop reads CSARDKLGEGGTEAFF. The CDR3 DNA reads as TGCAGTGCTAGAGATAAATTGGGGGAAGGGGGCACTGAAGCTTTCTTT.

This clonotype was counted many times. The rearrangement links TRBV12-3 or TRBV12-4 to TRBJ2-6; the D gene is possibly TRBD1 (5 bases). Trimming stripped 5 bases from V and 0 bases from J, with 11 bases between. The CDR3 contains 16 residues. The CDR3, as DNA: TGTGCCAGCAGTCAAGCTAGGGGCTCTGGGGCCAACGTCCTGACTTTC. Residues: CASSQARGSGANVLTF.

This clonotype was seen ten or more times. This CDR3 reads CSARGSERDPYEQYF. For the CDR3, the DNA is TGCAGTGCTAGAGGGAGCGAGCGGGACCCCTACGAGCAGTACTTC. The V and J genes are TRBV20-1 and TRBJ2-7; TRBD2 matches at 7 bases. The CDR3 contains 15 residues. Germline assignment: CDR1 DFQATT and CDR2 SNEGSKA (reference sequence). The junction had 8 bases not matched to a gene; V was cut back by 1 base and J by 2 bases.

Comments on this clonotype: A much larger clone differs by one base, so this may be a read error. CDR3 sequence: CASSAVSAEQYF. In DNA form, the CDR3 reads TGTGCCAGCAGCGCTGTCAGCGCCGAGCAGTACTTC. This chain links TRBV7-9 with TRBJ2-7; D uncertain. With 5 bases removed from V and 6 bases from J, the gap between germline ends came to 11 bases. This CDR3 is 12 amino acids long. CDR1 and CDR2 from the germline V gene are SEHNR and FQNEAQ (reference sequence).

The chain employs TRBV27 and TRBJ2-7, with a possible D match to TRBD2 (7 bases). V dropped 7 bases and J dropped 9 bases, with 16 bases sitting between them. Germline V CDR1 and CDR2: MNHEY, SMNVEV (reference sequence). CDR3 length equals 12 residues. The CDR3 region is CASIGGPHVQYF. CDR3 sequence (DNA): TGTGCCAGCATCGGGGGGCCACACGTGCAGTACTTC.

The chain couples TRBV4-3 to TRBJ2-1; D gene ambiguous. CDR3 length: 16 residues. CDR1 is LGHNA, CDR2 YSLEER, per germline. Trimming removed 0 bases at V and 2 bases at J, with 11 bases between. The CDR3 DNA reads TGCGCCAGCAGCCAAGACCGGCACTCAACCTACAATGAGCAGTTCTTC. Its protein is CASSQDRHSTYNEQFF.

This clonotype was picked up many times. The CDR3 DNA sequence: TGTGCCAGCAGTTTCGCCGGGACACCGAGCCAAGAGACCCAGTACTTC. The encoded protein is CASSFAGTPSQETQYF. The chain is built from TRBV6-2 or TRBV6-3 and TRBJ2-5; TRBD1 might be the D (6 bases). Germline-derived CDR1 and CDR2 are MNHEY and SVGEGT. The V end was cut by 4 bases, the J end by 1 base, with 16 bases between. The CDR3 is 16 residues long.

This clonotype was found many times. This chain joins TRBV12-3 or TRBV12-4 and TRBJ2-7; D may match TRBD1 or TRBD2 (5 bases each). V lost 3 bases to trimming and J lost 7 bases, with 13 bases between them. This CDR3 has 13 residues. The CDR3 loop reads CASSFPGAKEQYF. Here the CDR3 DNA reads TGTGCCAGCAGTTTCCCCGGGGCGAAGGAGCAGTACTTC.

This clonotype was seen at least ten times. V and J are TRBV7-2 and TRBJ2-5; maybe TRBD1 (6 bases). Germline CDR1 reads SGHTA; CDR2 reads FQGNSA. The ends were cut back, 8 bases at V and 5 bases at J, with 21 bases in the middle. The length of the CDR3 is 15 residues. The CDR3 DNA reads as TGTGCCAGCCGATTAGGCGTGGGGGCCTTGGAGACCCAGTACTTC. It translates to CASRLGVGALETQYF.